This paragraph reports one T cell receptor (beta chain). Germline V lookup: CDR1 GTSNPN, CDR2 SVGIG (reference sequence). This CDR3 has 15 residues. The V end lost 3 bases, the J end lost 3 bases, and 15 bases lay between the germline ends. Clones were read by immunoSEQ multiplex PCR, and TCRdb kept only the in-frame ones, dropping some. The table has tens of thousands of clones, about nine tenths seen once. This record comes from a study of T cell changes during pregnancy in multiple sclerosis. This sequence joins TRBV30 and TRBJ1-5, with D possibly matching TRBD1 (6 bases). Sequencing was performed on peripheral blood, taken in the second trimester of pregnancy. This receptor was identified in a female donor with multiple sclerosis, enrolled in a pregnancy study. CDR3 in amino acids: CAWRRGAGHNQPQHF. In nucleotides, the CDR3 is TGTGCCTGGAGGCGGGGGGCTGGACACAATCAGCCCCAGCATTTT.